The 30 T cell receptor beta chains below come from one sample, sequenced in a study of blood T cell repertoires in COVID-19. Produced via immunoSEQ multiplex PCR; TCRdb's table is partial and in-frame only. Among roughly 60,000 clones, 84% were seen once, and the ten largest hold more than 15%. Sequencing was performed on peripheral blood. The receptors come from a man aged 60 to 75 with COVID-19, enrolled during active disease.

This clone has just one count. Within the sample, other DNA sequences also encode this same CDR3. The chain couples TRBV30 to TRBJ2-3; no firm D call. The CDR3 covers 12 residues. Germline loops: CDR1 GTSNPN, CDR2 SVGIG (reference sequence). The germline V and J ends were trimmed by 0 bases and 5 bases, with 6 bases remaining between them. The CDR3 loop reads CAWSVSGDTQYF. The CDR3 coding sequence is TGTGCCTGGAGTGTATCGGGAGATACGCAGTATTTT.

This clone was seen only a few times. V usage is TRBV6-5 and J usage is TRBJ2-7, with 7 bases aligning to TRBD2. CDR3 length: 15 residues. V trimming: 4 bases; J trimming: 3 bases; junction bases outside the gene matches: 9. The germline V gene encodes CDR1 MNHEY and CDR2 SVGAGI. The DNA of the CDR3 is TGTGCCAGCAGTTTTCTAGCGGACACTCTCTACGAGCAGTACTTC. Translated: CASSFLADTLYEQYF.

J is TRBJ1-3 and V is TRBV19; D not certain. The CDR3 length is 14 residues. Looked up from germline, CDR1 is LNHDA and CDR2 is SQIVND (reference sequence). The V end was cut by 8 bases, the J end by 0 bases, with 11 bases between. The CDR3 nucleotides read TGTGCCAGTTCACAGAGTCACTCTGGAAACACCATATATTTT. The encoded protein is CASSQSHSGNTIYF.

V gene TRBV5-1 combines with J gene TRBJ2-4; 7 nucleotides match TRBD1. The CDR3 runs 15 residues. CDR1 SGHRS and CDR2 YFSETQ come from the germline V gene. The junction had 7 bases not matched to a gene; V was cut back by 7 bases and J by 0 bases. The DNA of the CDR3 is TGCGCCAGCTATGAATCAGGGGGAGCCAAAAACATTCAGTACTTC. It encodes CASYESGGAKNIQYF.

The CDR3 DNA follows: TGTGCCAGCAGCCCCACGGCCCTCGGACTAGCGGGGTCAGATACGCAGTATTTT. This codes for CASSPTALGLAGSDTQYF. This chain joins TRBV5-5 and TRBJ2-3, with 12 bases fitting TRBD2. Germline lookup yields CDR1 SGHKS and CDR2 YYEKEE (reference sequence). Trimming took 4 bases from V and 4 from J; bases not matched to a gene: 13. CDR3 size: 18 residues.

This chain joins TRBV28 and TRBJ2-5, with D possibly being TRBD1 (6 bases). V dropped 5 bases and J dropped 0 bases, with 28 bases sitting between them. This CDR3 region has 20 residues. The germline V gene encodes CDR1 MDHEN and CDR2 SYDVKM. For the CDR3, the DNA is TGTGCCAGCAGTCCCGGGTCTGCACAGGGTCTGGGATGGGACCAAGAGACCCAGTACTTC. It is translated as CASSPGSAQGLGWDQETQYF.

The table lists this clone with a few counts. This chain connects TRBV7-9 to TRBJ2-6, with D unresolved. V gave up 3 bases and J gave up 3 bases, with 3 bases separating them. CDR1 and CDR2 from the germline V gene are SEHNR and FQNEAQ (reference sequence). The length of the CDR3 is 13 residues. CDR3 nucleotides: TGTGCCAGCAGCTTTCTTGGGGCCAACGTCCTGACTTTC. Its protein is CASSFLGANVLTF.

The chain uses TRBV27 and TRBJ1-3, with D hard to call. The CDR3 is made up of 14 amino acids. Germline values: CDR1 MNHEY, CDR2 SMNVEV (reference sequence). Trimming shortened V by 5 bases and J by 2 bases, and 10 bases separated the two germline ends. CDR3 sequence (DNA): TGTGCCAGCAGTAGCGCCGGAACTGGAAACACCATATATTTT. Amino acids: CASSSAGTGNTIYF.

The CDR3 protein is CASSLTRVGSYEQYF. CDR3 coding DNA: TGTGCCAGCAGCTTAACCCGGGTTGGGTCCTACGAGCAGTACTTC. The V and J genes are TRBV7-3 and TRBJ2-7; D remains unclear. This CDR3 spans 15 amino acids. CDR1 and CDR2 (germline): SGHTA, FQGTGA. Trimming removed 0 bases from V and 1 base from J, with 10 bases in between.

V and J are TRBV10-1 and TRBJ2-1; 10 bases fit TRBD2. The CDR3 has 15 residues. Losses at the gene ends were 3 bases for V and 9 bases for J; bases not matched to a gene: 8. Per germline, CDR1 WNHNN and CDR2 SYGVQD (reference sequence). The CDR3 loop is CASSEQAGGLSEQFF. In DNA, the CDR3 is TGCGCCAGCAGTGAACAAGCGGGGGGGCTTAGTGAGCAGTTCTTC.

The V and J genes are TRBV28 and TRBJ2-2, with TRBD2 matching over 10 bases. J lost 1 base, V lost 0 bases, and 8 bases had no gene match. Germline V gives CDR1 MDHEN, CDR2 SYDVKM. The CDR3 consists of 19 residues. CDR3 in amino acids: CASSLWASGGLKNTGELFF. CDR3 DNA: TGTGCCAGCAGTTTATGGGCTAGCGGGGGTCTTAAGAACACCGGGGAGCTGTTTTTT.

The CDR3 DNA reads TGTGCCAGTAGTATAGGAGGGTCTGGAAACACCATATATTTT. Amino acid sequence: CASSIGGSGNTIYF. This chain connects TRBV19 to TRBJ1-3; D ambiguous. V was pared by 1 base and J by 1 base, with 5 bases between. This CDR3 is 14 amino acids long. CDR1 is LNHDA and CDR2 is SQIVND in the germline V gene (reference sequence).

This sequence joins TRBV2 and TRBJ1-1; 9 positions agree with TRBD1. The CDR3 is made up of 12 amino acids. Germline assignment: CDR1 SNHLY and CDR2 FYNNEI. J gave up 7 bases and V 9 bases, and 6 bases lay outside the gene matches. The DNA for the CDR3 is TGTGCCAGATTACAGGGGGCGGATGAAGCTTTCTTT. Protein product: CARLQGADEAFF. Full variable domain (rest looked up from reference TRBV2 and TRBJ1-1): EPEVTQTPSHQVTQMGQEVILRCVPISNHLYFYWYRQILGQKVEFLVSFYNNEISEKSEIFDDQFSVERPDGSNFTLKIRSTKLEDSAMYFCARLQGADEAFFGQGTRLTVV.

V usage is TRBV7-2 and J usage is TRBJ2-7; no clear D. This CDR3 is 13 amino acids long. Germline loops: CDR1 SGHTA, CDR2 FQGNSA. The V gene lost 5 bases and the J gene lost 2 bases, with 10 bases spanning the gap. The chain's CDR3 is CASSPRATYEQYF. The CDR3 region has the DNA TGTGCCAGCAGCCCCCGCGCCACCTACGAGCAGTACTTC.

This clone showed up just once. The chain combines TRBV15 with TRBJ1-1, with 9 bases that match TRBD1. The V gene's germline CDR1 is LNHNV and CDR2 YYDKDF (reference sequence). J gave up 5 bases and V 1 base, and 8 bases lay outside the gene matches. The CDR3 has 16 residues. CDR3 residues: CATSRGDRALGTEAFF. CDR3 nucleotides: TGTGCCACCAGCAGAGGGGACAGGGCCCTGGGGACTGAAGCTTTCTTT.

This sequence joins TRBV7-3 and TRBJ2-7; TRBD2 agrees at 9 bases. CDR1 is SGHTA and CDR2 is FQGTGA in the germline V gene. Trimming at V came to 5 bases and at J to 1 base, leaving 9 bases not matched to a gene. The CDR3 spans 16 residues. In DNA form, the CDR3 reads TGTGCCAGCAGCCCAGATAGCGGGAGTCGGTCCTACGAGCAGTACTTC. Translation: CASSPDSGSRSYEQYF.

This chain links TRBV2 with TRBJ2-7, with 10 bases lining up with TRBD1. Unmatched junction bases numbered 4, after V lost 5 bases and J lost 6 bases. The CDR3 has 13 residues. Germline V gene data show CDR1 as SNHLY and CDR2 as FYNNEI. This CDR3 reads CASSSGQGGEQYF. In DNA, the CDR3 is TGTGCCAGCAGTTCCGGACAGGGGGGCGAGCAGTACTTC.

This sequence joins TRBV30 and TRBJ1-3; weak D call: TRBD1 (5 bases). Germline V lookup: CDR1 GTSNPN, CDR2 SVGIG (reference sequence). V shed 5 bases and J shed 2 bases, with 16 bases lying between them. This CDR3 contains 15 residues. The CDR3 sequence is CAWGAGGPPGNTIYF. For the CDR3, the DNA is TGTGCCTGGGGGGCGGGGGGTCCCCCTGGAAACACCATATATTTT.

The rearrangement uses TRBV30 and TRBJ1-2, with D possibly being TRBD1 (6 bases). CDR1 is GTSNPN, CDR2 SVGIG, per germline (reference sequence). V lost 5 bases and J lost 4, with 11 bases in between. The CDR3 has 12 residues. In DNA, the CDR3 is TGTGCCTGGGACAGGAGCACCTATGGCTACACCTTC. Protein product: CAWDRSTYGYTF.

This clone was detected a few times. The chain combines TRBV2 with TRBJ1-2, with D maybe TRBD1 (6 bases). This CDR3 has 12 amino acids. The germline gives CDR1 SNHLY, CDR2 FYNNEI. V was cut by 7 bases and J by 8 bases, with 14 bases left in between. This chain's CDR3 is CASTGEGGGYTF. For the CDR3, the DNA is TGTGCCAGCACAGGGGAAGGCGGAGGCTACACCTTC.

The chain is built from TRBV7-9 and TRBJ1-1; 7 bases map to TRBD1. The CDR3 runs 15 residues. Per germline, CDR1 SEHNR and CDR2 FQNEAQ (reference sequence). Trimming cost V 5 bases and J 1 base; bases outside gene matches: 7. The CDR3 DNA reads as TGTGCCAGCAGCCCAGGTACAGGGGCGAACACTGAAGCTTTCTTT. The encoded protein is CASSPGTGANTEAFF.

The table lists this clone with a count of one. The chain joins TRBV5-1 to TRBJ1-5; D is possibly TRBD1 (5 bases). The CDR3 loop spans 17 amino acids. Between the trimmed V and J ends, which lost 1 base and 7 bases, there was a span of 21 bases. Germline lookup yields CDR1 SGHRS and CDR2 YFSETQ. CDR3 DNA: TGCGCCAGCAGCTTGAGAAAAAAGGGGTTAGGAGAACAGCCCCAGCATTTT. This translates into CASSLRKKGLGEQPQHF.

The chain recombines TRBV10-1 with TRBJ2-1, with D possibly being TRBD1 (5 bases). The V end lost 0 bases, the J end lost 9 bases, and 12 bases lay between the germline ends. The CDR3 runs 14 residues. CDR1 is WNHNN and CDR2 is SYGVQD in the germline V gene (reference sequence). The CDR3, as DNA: TGCGCCAGCAGTGAGTCGTCGGCCACAGGTGAGCAGTTCTTC. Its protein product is CASSESSATGEQFF.

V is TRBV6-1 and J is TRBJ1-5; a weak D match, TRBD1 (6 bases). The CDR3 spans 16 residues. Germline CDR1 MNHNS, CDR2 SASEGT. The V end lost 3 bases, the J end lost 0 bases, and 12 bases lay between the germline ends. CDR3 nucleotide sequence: TGTGCCAGCAGTGAGAGTTGGGGACATAGCAATCAGCCCCAGCATTTT. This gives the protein CASSESWGHSNQPQHF.

In DNA form, the CDR3 reads TGTGCCAGCAGTTACGTGGCACGGGGGTTAGATGAGCAGTTCTTC. This encodes CASSYVARGLDEQFF. This rearrangement joins TRBV7-9 to TRBJ2-1; weak D call: TRBD2 (6 bases). Germline V lookup: CDR1 SEHNR, CDR2 FQNEAQ (reference sequence). V gave up 6 bases and J gave up 8 bases, with 20 bases separating them. This CDR3 region has 15 residues.

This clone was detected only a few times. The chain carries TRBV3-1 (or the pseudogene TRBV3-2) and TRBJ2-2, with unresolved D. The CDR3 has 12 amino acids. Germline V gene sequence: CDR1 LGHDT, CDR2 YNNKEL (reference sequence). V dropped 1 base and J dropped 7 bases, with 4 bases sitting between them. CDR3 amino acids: CASSQAGGELFF. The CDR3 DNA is TGTGCCAGCAGCCAAGCCGGCGGGGAGCTGTTTTTT.

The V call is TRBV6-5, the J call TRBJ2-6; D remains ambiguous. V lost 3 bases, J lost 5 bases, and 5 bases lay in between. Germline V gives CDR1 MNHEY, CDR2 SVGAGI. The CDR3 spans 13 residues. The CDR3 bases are TGTGCCAGCAGTTATGGGCGGGCCAACGTCCTGACTTTC. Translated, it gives CASSYGRANVLTF.

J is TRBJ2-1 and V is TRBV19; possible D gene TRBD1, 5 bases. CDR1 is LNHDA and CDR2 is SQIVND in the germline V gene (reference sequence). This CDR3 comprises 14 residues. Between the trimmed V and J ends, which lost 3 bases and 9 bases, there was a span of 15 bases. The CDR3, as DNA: TGTGCCAGTAGTATTGAAGGGGAAAGGAGTGAGCAGTTCTTC. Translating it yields CASSIEGERSEQFF.

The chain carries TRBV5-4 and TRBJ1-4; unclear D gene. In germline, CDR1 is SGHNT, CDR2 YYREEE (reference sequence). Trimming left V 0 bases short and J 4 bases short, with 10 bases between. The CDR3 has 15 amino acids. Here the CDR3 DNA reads TGTGCCAGCAGCTTGGGGATGGGAGTTAATGAAAAACTGTTTTTT. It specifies CASSLGMGVNEKLFF.

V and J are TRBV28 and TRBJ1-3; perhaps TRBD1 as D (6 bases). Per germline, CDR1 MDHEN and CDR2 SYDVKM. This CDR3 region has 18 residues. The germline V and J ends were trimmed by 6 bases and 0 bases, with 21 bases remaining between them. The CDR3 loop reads CASRSGTTFENSGNTIYF. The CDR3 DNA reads TGTGCCAGCAGGTCCGGGACAACCTTTGAGAACTCTGGAAACACCATATATTTT.